The 19 T cell receptor beta chains presented below share a single source sample, sequenced in a study of T cells in Graves' hyperthyroidism and ophthalmopathy. Using RNA transcripts as the source, TCR beta CDR3 regions were amplified. The TCR CDR3 first-round RT-PCR relied on the HTBI primer set. MiXCR, applied by TCRdb to the multiplex PCR reads, yields one record per CDR3 protein. The sample holds 600,000 to 900,000 distinct CDR3 sequences, around 17% seen once. The specimen was blood. The receptors derive from a man aged 18 to 29 with Graves' hyperthyroidism.

The chain recombines TRBV20-1 with TRBJ1-1; TRBD1 aligns across 10 bases. Germline trimming cut 6 bases from V and 5 bases from J; bases unmatched to any gene: 12. The CDR3 length is 15 residues. Germline CDR1 and CDR2: DFQATT and SNEGSKA (reference sequence). The CDR3 protein is CSAKVMGQGWTEAFF. In nucleotides, the CDR3 is TGCAGTGCCAAGGTTATGGGACAGGGGTGGACTGAAGCTTTCTTT.

The chain links TRBV20-1 to TRBJ1-2; D is unresolved. CDR1 and CDR2 (germline): DFQATT, SNEGSKA (reference sequence). This CDR3 comprises 13 residues. V was clipped by 6 bases and J by 4 bases, with 15 bases between them. CDR3 loop: CSASPGIGYGYTF. CDR3 bases: TGCAGTGCCAGCCCCGGGATAGGCTATGGCTACACCTTC.

In the case of this clonotype: Relative to the germline gene, one junction end is altered; a read error may explain this. The chain has TRBV3-1 and TRBJ2-1, with 9 bases lining up with TRBD2. Looked up from germline, CDR1 is LGHDT and CDR2 is YNNKEL (reference sequence). This CDR3 region has 14 residues. CDR3 protein: CASSHSGRGNKQFF. CDR3 nucleotide sequence: TGTGCCAGCAGCCATAGCGGGAGAGGCAATAAGCAGTTCTTC.

This clonotype was detected a few times. The rearrangement joins TRBV28 to TRBJ2-5; TRBD2 aligns across 8 bases. Trimming cost V 7 bases and J 4 bases; bases outside gene matches: 8. This CDR3 comprises 14 residues. Germline V lookup: CDR1 MDHEN, CDR2 SYDVKM. Written as DNA, the CDR3 is TGTGCCAGCAATGTAGCGGGACTACGAGAGACCCAGTACTTC. Encoded protein: CASNVAGLRETQYF.

This clonotype appeared many times. J is TRBJ2-2 and V is TRBV3-1; a possible D gene is TRBD2 (6 bases). The CDR3 consists of 18 residues. In germline, CDR1 is LGHDT, CDR2 YNNKEL (reference sequence). V was shortened by 4 bases and J by 3 bases, with 21 bases between the two germline ends. This CDR3 is CASSRFRRVRGDTGELFF. CDR3 sequence (DNA): TGTGCCAGCAGCCGCTTTCGGAGGGTGCGTGGGGACACCGGGGAGCTGTTTTTT.

This clonotype was picked up a small number of times. Relative to the germline gene, one junction end is altered; a read error may explain this. The rearrangement uses TRBV20-1 and TRBJ2-5; 8 bases align to TRBD2. Per germline, CDR1 DFQATT and CDR2 SNEGSKA (reference sequence). The CDR3 length is 10 residues. The CDR3, as DNA: TGTGGGACTAGTGGAGAGACCCAGTACTTC. Translated, it gives CGTSGETQYF.

The chain links TRBV19 to TRBJ2-7; D perhaps matches TRBD2 (5 bases). Trimming removed 6 bases from V and 4 bases from J, with 16 bases in between. Per the germline V gene, CDR1 is LNHDA and CDR2 is SQIVND (reference sequence). The CDR3 is made up of 14 amino acids. As DNA, the CDR3 is TGTGCCAGTAGCATGACTGCCCGGAGGTACGAGCAGTACTTC. Translation: CASSMTARRYEQYF.

The V call is TRBV3-1, the J call TRBJ2-7; 7 nucleotides agree with TRBD2. The CDR3 length is 19 residues. Germline CDR1 and CDR2: LGHDT and YNNKEL (reference sequence). Unmatched junction bases numbered 20, after V lost 4 bases and J lost 2 bases. The CDR3 nucleotides are TGTGCCAGCAGCCTATCCCCCCGGGGAGCGGGAAATGGAACCTACGAGCAGTACTTC. Its translation is CASSLSPRGAGNGTYEQYF.

The sample holds many counts of this clonotype. The rearrangement uses TRBV7-2 and TRBJ2-7; 7 bases align to TRBD2. The CDR3 contains 14 residues. CDR1 and CDR2 from the germline V gene are SGHTA and FQGNSA. The V segment lost 5 bases and the J segment 3 bases; nucleotides outside the gene matches: 7. The CDR3 here is CASSPGGSFYEQYF. CDR3 DNA sequence: TGTGCCAGCAGCCCCGGCGGGAGTTTCTACGAGCAGTACTTC.

The sample holds a few counts of this clonotype. The rearrangement uses TRBV10-3 and TRBJ2-7, with a weak D call TRBD2 (5 bases). The CDR3 sequence is 14 residues long. In germline, CDR1 is ENHRY, CDR2 SYGVKD. V was trimmed by 2 bases and J by 4 bases, leaving 12 bases between them. CDR3 in amino acids: CAISERNREYEQYF. CDR3 bases: TGTGCCATCAGTGAGAGGAACCGGGAATACGAGCAGTACTTC.

This clonotype was counted a few times. The chain joins TRBV4-1 to TRBJ2-1; unclear D gene. Germline V gene lookup returns CDR1 MGHRA and CDR2 YSYEKL. V was clipped by 0 bases and J by 8 bases, with 11 bases between them. The CDR3 loop spans 14 amino acids. The CDR3 is CASSQDFLVDEQFF. DNA for the CDR3: TGCGCCAGCAGCCAAGATTTTTTGGTGGATGAGCAGTTCTTC.

This clonotype appeared many times. V usage is TRBV28 and J usage is TRBJ1-2; the D gene is possibly TRBD1 (6 bases). The V gene lost 1 base and the J gene lost 2 bases, with 8 bases spanning the gap. Germline CDR1 is MDHEN and CDR2 is SYDVKM. The CDR3 covers 14 residues. CDR3 sequence: CASSLSGQNYGYTF. Here the CDR3 DNA reads TGTGCCAGCAGTTTATCAGGACAGAACTATGGCTACACCTTC.

This clonotype appeared a few times. The DNA of the CDR3 is TGTGCCACCGCCAGGGACGTCCTCTCTGGGGCCAACGTCCTGACTTTC. Its translation is CATARDVLSGANVLTF. This chain links TRBV10-3 with TRBJ2-6; D tentatively reads TRBD1 or TRBD2 (5 bases each). V was cut by 10 bases and J by 0 bases, with 16 bases left in between. CDR1 is ENHRY and CDR2 is SYGVKD in the germline V gene. This CDR3 contains 16 residues.

This clonotype was seen a few times. V is TRBV27 and J is TRBJ1-1; unclear D gene. Germline CDR1 is MNHEY and CDR2 is SMNVEV (reference sequence). V lost 6 bases and J 3 bases, leaving 14 bases between the germline ends. This CDR3 is 14 amino acids long. The CDR3 reads CASRSLGGHTEAFF. CDR3 DNA: TGTGCCAGCAGATCCTTGGGTGGGCACACTGAAGCTTTCTTT.

J is TRBJ2-7 and V is TRBV27; D perhaps matches TRBD1 (6 bases). The CDR3 has 15 residues. V was trimmed by 7 bases and J by 6 bases, leaving 22 bases between them. Germline V gene sequence: CDR1 MNHEY, CDR2 SMNVEV (reference sequence). CDR3 region: CASTTLKQGRGEQYF. CDR3 nucleotide sequence: TGTGCCAGCACCACCCTTAAACAGGGAAGGGGCGAGCAGTACTTC.

The rearrangement links TRBV6-1 to TRBJ2-1; D assignment may be TRBD1 or TRBD2 (5 bases each). Germline V lookup: CDR1 MNHNS, CDR2 SASEGT. The length of the CDR3 is 18 residues. The ends were cut back, 4 bases at V and 3 bases at J, with 22 bases in the middle. This CDR3 is CASSGPGPLFAYYNEQFF. CDR3 DNA sequence: TGTGCCAGCAGTGGCCCGGGACCCCTATTCGCTTACTACAATGAGCAGTTCTTC.

In regard to this clonotype: At one end the junction does not follow the germline gene, possibly because of a read error. The chain uses TRBV11-2 and TRBJ1-6; D gene ambiguous. Per the germline V gene, CDR1 is SGHAT and CDR2 is FQNNGV. The CDR3 spans 14 residues. CDR3 region: CASSLWQWDSPPHF. CDR3 sequence (DNA): TGTGCCAGCAGCTTATGGCAGTGGGATTCACCCCCCCACTTT.

This clonotype was detected a few times. In nucleotides, the CDR3 is TGTGCCACCAGTGACCCTCCAGAAAACTATGGCTACACCTTC. It encodes CATSDPPENYGYTF. The J gene is TRBJ1-2, the V gene TRBV24-1, with D unclear. CDR1 and CDR2 (germline): KGHDR, SFDVKD. The CDR3 is made up of 14 amino acids. V lost 4 bases and J 2 bases, leaving 10 bases between the germline ends.

CDR3 in amino acids: CASSFASRLAGGTGELFF. CDR3 coding DNA: TGCGCCAGCAGCTTCGCTTCGAGACTAGCGGGAGGGACCGGGGAGCTGTTTTTT. The J gene is TRBJ2-2, the V gene TRBV5-1, with 14 bases aligning to TRBD2. V shed 2 bases and J 5 bases; nucleotides not matched to a gene: 8. CDR1 and CDR2 from the germline V gene are SGHRS and YFSETQ. This CDR3 is 18 amino acids long. The full variable domain, its missing parts supplied by reference TRBV5-1 and TRBJ2-2, is KAGVTQTPRYLIKTRGQQVTLSCSPISGHRSVSWYQQTPGQGLQFLFEYFSETQRNKGNFPGRFSGRQFSNSRSEMNVSTLELGDSALYLCASSFASRLAGGTGELFFGEGSRLTVL.